The 23 T cell receptor beta chains in this list originate from one sample, sequenced in a study of blood T cell repertoires in COVID-19. Profiled with immunoSEQ multiplex PCR; TCRdb holds only in-frame clones, not every one. The data hold about 500,000 clones, with roughly 89% observed a single time. The sample consisted of peripheral blood. Receptor source: a man between 18 and 29 years old with COVID-19, enrolled during active disease.

V is TRBV3-1 (or the pseudogene TRBV3-2) and J is TRBJ1-1, with D possibly matching TRBD1 (6 bases). Looked up from germline, CDR1 is LGHDT and CDR2 is YNNKEL (reference sequence). The CDR3 has 15 amino acids. The V end was cut by 3 bases, the J end by 2 bases, with 13 bases between. CDR3 nucleotides: TGTGCCAGCAGCCAGGTGACAGGAAAAAACACTGAAGCTTTCTTT. This encodes CASSQVTGKNTEAFF.

This sequence joins TRBV11-3 and TRBJ2-5; 8 bases line up with TRBD2. The CDR3 extends over 14 amino acids. With 3 bases clipped from V and 5 bases from J, the junction kept 5 bases outside the gene matches. The germline gives CDR1 SGHNT, CDR2 YENEEA. CDR3 region: CASSFPRGGETQYF. CDR3 DNA sequence: TGTGCCAGCAGCTTCCCCCGGGGGGGGGAGACCCAGTACTTC. Full variable domain (rest looked up from reference TRBV11-3 and TRBJ2-5): EAGVVQSPRYKIIEKKQPVAFWCNPISGHNTLYWYLQNLGQGPELLIRYENEEAVDDSQLPKDRFSAERLKGVDSTLKIQPAELGDSAVYLCASSFPRGGETQYFGPGTRLLVL.

The chain uses TRBV6-5 and TRBJ2-1, with D unresolved. This CDR3 comprises 10 residues. The germline V gene has CDR1 MNHEY and CDR2 SVGAGI. The V gene lost 7 bases and the J gene lost 8 bases, with 6 bases spanning the gap. The chain's CDR3 is CASTSDEQFF. In DNA form, the CDR3 reads TGTGCCAGCACCTCGGATGAGCAGTTCTTC.

This clone has only a few counts. The V call is TRBV19, the J call TRBJ1-3; no definite D call. The CDR3 is 13 residues long. V lost 7 bases, J lost 4 bases, and 11 bases lay in between. The germline gives CDR1 LNHDA, CDR2 SQIVND (reference sequence). This chain's CDR3 is CASTQNGGNTIYF. The CDR3 DNA follows: TGTGCCAGTACCCAAAACGGGGGAAACACCATATATTTT. The full variable domain, its missing parts supplied by reference TRBV19 and TRBJ1-3, is DGGITQSPKYLFRKEGQNVTLSCEQNLNHDAMYWYRQDPGQGLRLIYYSQIVNDFQKGDIAEGYSVSREKKESFPLTVTSAQKNPTAFYLCASTQNGGNTIYFGEGSWLTVV.

V usage is TRBV5-4 and J usage is TRBJ2-1; the match to TRBD2 covers 7 bases. The CDR3 spans 13 residues. Germline lookup yields CDR1 SGHNT and CDR2 YYREEE (reference sequence). V lost 4 bases, J lost 3 bases, and 1 base stayed unmatched. The CDR3 bases are TGTGCCAGCAGCGGGGACTACTACAATGAGCAGTTCTTC. It codes for CASSGDYYNEQFF.

This chain connects TRBV11-3 to TRBJ2-7; TRBD2 matches 8 bases. J gave up 3 bases and V 0 bases, and 4 bases lay outside the gene matches. This CDR3 comprises 15 residues. Per the germline V gene, CDR1 is SGHNT and CDR2 is YENEEA. The CDR3 DNA follows: TGTGCCAGCAGCTTAGATCCCAGCGGGGGCTACGAGCAGTACTTC. This translates into CASSLDPSGGYEQYF.

V usage is TRBV5-4 and J usage is TRBJ2-7; 8 bases match TRBD2. The germline CDR1 and CDR2 sequences are SGHNT and YYREEE (reference sequence). The length of the CDR3 is 15 residues. Trimming cost V 0 bases and J 2 bases; bases outside gene matches: 4. CDR3 bases: TGTGCCAGCAGCTTGGACGCGGGGGGAACCTACGAGCAGTACTTC. It encodes CASSLDAGGTYEQYF.

The genes are TRBV25-1 and TRBJ2-1; 8 bases fit TRBD1. There are 15 residues in the CDR3. J was trimmed by 6 bases and V by 6 bases; bases with no gene match: 10. The germline V gene has CDR1 MGHDK and CDR2 SYGVNS. The CDR3 reads CASRGEDRVFNEQFF. CDR3 DNA sequence: TGTGCCAGCAGGGGGGAGGACAGGGTGTTCAATGAGCAGTTCTTC.

This clone was seen only once. The J gene is TRBJ2-5, the V gene TRBV18, with TRBD2 as a possible D gene (6 bases). The germline V gene encodes CDR1 KGHSH and CDR2 LQKENI. V was trimmed by 4 bases and J by 5 bases, leaving 14 bases between them. The CDR3 spans 14 residues. CDR3 sequence (DNA): TGTGCCAGCTCACTGGGACTGAAGCAGGAGACCCAGTACTTC. Protein product: CASSLGLKQETQYF. The entire variable domain, with the rest obtained from reference TRBV18 and TRBJ2-5, is as follows: NAGVMQNPRHLVRRRGQEARLRCSPMKGHSHVYWYRQLPEEGLKFMVYLQKENIIDESGMPKERFSAEFPKEGPSILRIQQVVRGDSAAYFCASSLGLKQETQYFGPGTRLLVL.

The rearrangement joins TRBV7-2 to TRBJ2-7; TRBD2 agrees at 12 bases. V shed 4 bases and J 3 bases; nucleotides not matched to a gene: 4. The CDR3 has 15 residues. The germline gives CDR1 SGHTA, CDR2 FQGNSA. The CDR3 protein is CASSSRTSGIYEQYF. The CDR3 DNA reads as TGTGCCAGCAGCTCAAGGACTAGCGGGATCTACGAGCAGTACTTC.

The chain is built from TRBV11-3 and TRBJ2-7, with unresolved D. Per the germline V gene, CDR1 is SGHNT and CDR2 is YENEEA. The germline V and J ends were trimmed by 0 bases and 2 bases, with 11 bases remaining between them. This CDR3 comprises 15 residues. CDR3 DNA sequence: TGTGCCAGCAGCTTAGATCCTGGCAGGCCCTACGAGCAGTACTTC. Protein: CASSLDPGRPYEQYF.

The chain employs TRBV21-1 and TRBJ2-7; the table calls TRBD1, which could not be checked here. TRBV21-1 is tagged as a pseudogene. CDR3 length: 16 amino acids. The CDR3, as DNA: TGTGCCAGCAGCAAAAAGGGCAGACAGGGGGCCTACGAGCAGTACTTC. Its translation is CASSKKGRQGAYEQYF.

V gene TRBV25-1 combines with J gene TRBJ1-2; perhaps TRBD1 as D (6 bases). V lost 1 base to trimming and J lost 3 bases, with 12 bases between them. Per germline, CDR1 MGHDK and CDR2 SYGVNS. The CDR3 length is 15 residues. CDR3 residues: CASSEFKGGDYGYTF. As DNA, the CDR3 is TGTGCCAGCAGTGAATTCAAAGGGGGAGACTATGGCTACACCTTC.

The chain uses TRBV10-3 and TRBJ2-7; 7 bases map to TRBD1. In germline, CDR1 is ENHRY, CDR2 SYGVKD. The junction had 11 bases not matched to a gene; V was cut back by 3 bases and J by 0 bases. This CDR3 region has 17 residues. The CDR3 spells CAISEGRGSSSSYEQYF. The CDR3 DNA reads as TGTGCCATCAGTGAAGGCAGGGGGTCATCCAGCTCCTACGAGCAGTACTTC.

In DNA, the CDR3 is TGTGCCAGCAGCCCCCGACAGTACCACTATGGCTACACCTTC. It encodes CASSPRQYHYGYTF. J is TRBJ1-2 and V is TRBV13; the D gene is possibly TRBD1 (5 bases). Germline assignment: CDR1 PRHDT and CDR2 FYEKMQ (reference sequence). V was shortened by 5 bases and J by 3 bases, with 13 bases between the two germline ends. There are 14 residues in the CDR3. Complete variable domain (other parts from reference TRBV13 and TRBJ1-2): AAGVIQSPRHLIKEKRETATLKCYPIPRHDTVYWYQQGPGQDPQFLISFYEKMQSDKGSIPDRFSAQQFSDYHSELNMSSLELGDSALYFCASSPRQYHYGYTFGSGTRLTVV.

The gene calls are TRBV7-9 and TRBJ2-1; 7 bases are a match to TRBD1. The CDR3 runs 15 residues. Germline V lookup: CDR1 SEHNR, CDR2 FQNEAQ (reference sequence). Germline trimming cut 5 bases from V and 3 bases from J; bases unmatched to any gene: 7. The CDR3 sequence is CASSRPGQLYNEQFF. The CDR3 coding sequence is TGTGCCAGCAGCCGCCCGGGACAGCTCTACAATGAGCAGTTCTTC. The variable domain in full, with the rest retrieved from reference TRBV7-9 and TRBJ2-1, is DTGVSQNPRHKITKRGQNVTFRCDPISEHNRLYWYRQTLGQGPEFLTYFQNEAQLEKSRLLSDRFSAERPKGSFSTLEIQRTEQGDSAMYLCASSRPGQLYNEQFFGPGTRLTVL.

The chain couples TRBV3-1 (or the pseudogene TRBV3-2) to TRBJ2-1; 8 bases align to TRBD1. V dropped 6 bases and J dropped 6; count of bases not matched to a gene: 4. The CDR3 length is 13 residues. Germline V gene lookup returns CDR1 LGHDT and CDR2 YNNKEL (reference sequence). CDR3 DNA: TGTGCCAGCAGGGGTACAGGGGGCAATGAGCAGTTCTTC. Amino acids: CASRGTGGNEQFF.

V usage is TRBV6-6 and J usage is TRBJ2-7, with 7 bases fitting TRBD1. The germline V gene has CDR1 MNHNY and CDR2 SVGAGI (reference sequence). V lost 5 bases and J lost 4; bases outside the gene matches: 2. The length of the CDR3 is 12 residues. The CDR3, as DNA: TGTGCCAGCAGTCCACAGGGGTACGAGCAGTACTTC. This encodes CASSPQGYEQYF.

This chain links TRBV2 with TRBJ2-1; 9 bases align to TRBD2. The CDR3 consists of 14 residues. The germline V gene has CDR1 SNHLY and CDR2 FYNNEI. The V and J ends lost 4 bases and 9 bases, in that order; junction bases with no gene match: 7. The CDR3 region is CASSGTLAGFEQFF. CDR3 in DNA: TGTGCCAGCAGTGGTACCCTAGCGGGATTTGAGCAGTTCTTC.

This clone was observed a single time. The chain couples TRBV12-5 to TRBJ2-1; possible D gene TRBD2, 5 bases. V was shortened by 1 base and J by 8 bases, with 24 bases between the two germline ends. Germline CDR1 LGHNT, CDR2 FRNRAP. The CDR3 runs 18 residues. CDR3 region: CASGLGGFERAIIDEQFF. The DNA for the CDR3 is TGTGCTAGTGGTTTGGGGGGTTTCGAGAGGGCCATTATAGATGAGCAGTTCTTC.

This chain links TRBV6-6 with TRBJ2-1; TRBD2 matches at 8 bases. V was pared by 5 bases and J by 8 bases, with 8 bases of the junction left unmatched. CDR1 and CDR2 from the germline V gene are MNHNY and SVGAGI (reference sequence). The CDR3 consists of 14 residues. The CDR3 bases are TGTGCCAGCAGTCCCGGGACTAGTACCCATGAGCAGTTCTTC. As protein: CASSPGTSTHEQFF.

V gene TRBV13 combines with J gene TRBJ1-6, with 8 bases lining up with TRBD1. CDR1 and CDR2 from the germline V gene are PRHDT and FYEKMQ (reference sequence). The CDR3 loop spans 17 amino acids. Unmatched junction bases numbered 11, after V lost 1 base and J lost 9 bases. The DNA for the CDR3 is TGTGCCAGCAGCTTAGTCCCCCGGGCAGGGGGCAGTTCACCCCTCCACTTT. Translated: CASSLVPRAGGSSPLHF. Using reference TRBV13 and TRBJ1-6 for the parts outside the CDR3, the full variable domain is AAGVIQSPRHLIKEKRETATLKCYPIPRHDTVYWYQQGPGQDPQFLISFYEKMQSDKGSIPDRFSAQQFSDYHSELNMSSLELGDSALYFCASSLVPRAGGSSPLHFGNGTRLTVT.

The chain carries TRBV1 and TRBJ1-3; TRBD1 reflects the table's D call only, with no check against the DNA. TRBV1 represents a pseudogene. CDR3 length: 16 residues. The DNA for the CDR3 is TGCACCAGCAGCCAAAGGGAAGGGGACTCTGGAAACACCATATATTTT. This gives the protein CTSSQREGDSGNTIYF.